This T cell receptor beta chain was observed in a study of identical twins. Regarding the study as a whole: Zero-insertion findings could be partly confounded by invariant cells (MAIT and iNKT cells). Researchers reported excess low generation probability among twin-shared out-of-frame alpha sequences.

The V segment lost 8 bases and the J segment 6 bases; nucleotides outside the gene matches: 12. The CDR3 contains 15 residues. CDR1 is ENHRY, CDR2 SYGVKD, per germline. TCRdb used MiXCR to reprocess the 5' RACE reads, holding one entry per CDR3 protein. In the table there are fewer than 250,000 distinct CDR3 sequences, roughly a tenth of which are singletons. Comments on this clonotype: The antigen is not known.

Sequencing was performed on memory (CD45RO+) T cells sorted from blood. The rearrangement uses TRBV10-3 and TRBJ1-2; 10 positions agree with TRBD1. The sequence came from a woman between 18 and 29 years old in good health. CDR3 sequence: CAIAASDRGRDGYTF. In DNA form, the CDR3 reads TGTGCCATCGCTGCTAGTGACAGGGGGCGGGATGGCTACACCTTC.